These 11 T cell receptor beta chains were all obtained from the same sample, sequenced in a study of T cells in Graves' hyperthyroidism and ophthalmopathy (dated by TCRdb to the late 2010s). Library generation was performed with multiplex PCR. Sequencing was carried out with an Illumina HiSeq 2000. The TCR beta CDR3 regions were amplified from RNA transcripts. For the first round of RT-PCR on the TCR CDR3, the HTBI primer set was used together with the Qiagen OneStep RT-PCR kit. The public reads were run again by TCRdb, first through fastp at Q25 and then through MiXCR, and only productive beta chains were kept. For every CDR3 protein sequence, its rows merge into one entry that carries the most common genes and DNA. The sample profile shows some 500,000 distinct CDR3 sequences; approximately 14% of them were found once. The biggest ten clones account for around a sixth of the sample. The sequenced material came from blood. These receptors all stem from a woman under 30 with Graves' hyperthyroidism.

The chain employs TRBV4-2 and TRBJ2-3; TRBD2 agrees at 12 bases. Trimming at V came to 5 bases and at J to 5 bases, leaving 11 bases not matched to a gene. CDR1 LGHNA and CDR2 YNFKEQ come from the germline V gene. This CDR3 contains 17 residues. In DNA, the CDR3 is TGTGCCAGCAGCGGTCGGACTAGCGGGGTGCGGGGAGATACGCAGTATTTT. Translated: CASSGRTSGVRGDTQYF.

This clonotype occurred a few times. This chain's CDR3 is CASSARTGGAHYGYTF. The DNA for the CDR3 is TGTGCCAGCAGCGCCCGGACAGGGGGCGCTCACTATGGCTACACCTTC. The rearrangement joins TRBV5-4 to TRBJ1-2; 11 positions match TRBD1. Unmatched junction bases numbered 8, after V lost 4 bases and J lost 3 bases. This CDR3 region has 16 residues. Per the germline V gene, CDR1 is SGHNT and CDR2 is YYREEE (reference sequence). The full variable domain, rest sourced from reference TRBV5-4 and TRBJ1-2, is ETGVTQSPTHLIKTRGQQVTLRCSSQSGHNTVSWYQQALGQGPQFIFQYYREEENGRGNFPPRFSGLQFPNYSSELNVNALELDDSALYLCASSARTGGAHYGYTFGSGTRLTVV.

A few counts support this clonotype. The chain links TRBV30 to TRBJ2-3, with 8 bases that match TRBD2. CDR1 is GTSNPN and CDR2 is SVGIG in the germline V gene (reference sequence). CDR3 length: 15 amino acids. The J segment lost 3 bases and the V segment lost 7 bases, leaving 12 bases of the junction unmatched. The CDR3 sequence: CASQREYHRTDTQYF. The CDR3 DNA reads TGTGCCTCCCAGCGGGAGTACCATCGGACAGATACGCAGTATTTT.

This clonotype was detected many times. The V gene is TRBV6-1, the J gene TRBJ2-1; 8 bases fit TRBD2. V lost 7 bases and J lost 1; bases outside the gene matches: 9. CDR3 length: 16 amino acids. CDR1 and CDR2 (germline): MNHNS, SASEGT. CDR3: CASISPGGPSYNEQFF. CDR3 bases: TGTGCCAGCATCTCACCGGGAGGGCCATCCTACAATGAGCAGTTCTTC.

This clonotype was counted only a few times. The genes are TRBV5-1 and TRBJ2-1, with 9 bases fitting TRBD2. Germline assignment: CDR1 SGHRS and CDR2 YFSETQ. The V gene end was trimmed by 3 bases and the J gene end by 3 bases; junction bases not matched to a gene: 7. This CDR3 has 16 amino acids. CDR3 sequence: CASSWARAGGYNEQFF. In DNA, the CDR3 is TGCGCCAGCAGCTGGGCGAGAGCGGGAGGCTACAATGAGCAGTTCTTC.

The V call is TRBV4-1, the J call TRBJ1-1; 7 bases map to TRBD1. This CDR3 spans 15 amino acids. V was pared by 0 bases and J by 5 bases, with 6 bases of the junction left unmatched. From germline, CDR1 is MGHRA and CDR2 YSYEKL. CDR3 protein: CASSQDPRGLTEAFF. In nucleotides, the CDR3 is TGCGCCAGCAGCCAAGATCCCAGGGGGTTAACTGAAGCTTTCTTT.

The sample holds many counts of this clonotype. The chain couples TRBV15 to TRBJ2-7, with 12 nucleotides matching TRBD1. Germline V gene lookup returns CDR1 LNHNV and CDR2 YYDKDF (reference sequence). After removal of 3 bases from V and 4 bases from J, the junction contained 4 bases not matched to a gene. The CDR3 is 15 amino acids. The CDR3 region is CATSSPGQGAYEQYF. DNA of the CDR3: TGTGCCACCAGCAGTCCGGGACAGGGGGCGTACGAGCAGTACTTC.

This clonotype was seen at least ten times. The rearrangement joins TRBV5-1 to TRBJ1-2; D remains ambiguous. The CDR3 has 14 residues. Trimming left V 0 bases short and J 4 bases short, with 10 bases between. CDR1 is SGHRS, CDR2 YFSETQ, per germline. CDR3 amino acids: CASSLEGPIYGYTF. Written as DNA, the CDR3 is TGCGCCAGCAGCTTGGAGGGTCCGATCTATGGCTACACCTTC.

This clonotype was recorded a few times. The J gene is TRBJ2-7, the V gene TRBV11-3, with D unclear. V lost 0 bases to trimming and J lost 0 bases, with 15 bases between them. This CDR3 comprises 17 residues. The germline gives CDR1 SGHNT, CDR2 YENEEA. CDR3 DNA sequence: TGTGCCAGCAGCTTAGATCGGTTACGGTGGCCCTCCTACGAGCAGTACTTC. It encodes CASSLDRLRWPSYEQYF.

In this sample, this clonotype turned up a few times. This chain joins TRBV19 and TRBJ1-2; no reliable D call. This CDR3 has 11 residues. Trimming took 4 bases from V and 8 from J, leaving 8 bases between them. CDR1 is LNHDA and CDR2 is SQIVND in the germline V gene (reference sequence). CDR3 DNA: TGTGCCAGTAGTACCCATGAGGGCTACACCTTC. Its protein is CASSTHEGYTF.

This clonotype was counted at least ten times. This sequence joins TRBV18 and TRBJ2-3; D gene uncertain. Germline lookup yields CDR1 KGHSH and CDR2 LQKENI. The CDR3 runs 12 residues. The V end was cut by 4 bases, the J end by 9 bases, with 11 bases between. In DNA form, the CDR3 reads TGTGCCAGCTCACGAGAAAGGGTAACGCAGTATTTT. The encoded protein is CASSRERVTQYF.